These T cell receptor beta chains were read from a single sample in a study of OX40 agonist ivuxolimab in advanced cancers. Clones were read by immunoSEQ multiplex PCR, and TCRdb kept only the in-frame ones, dropping some. The data contain approximately 90,000 clones, roughly 87% of them singletons. The specimen was CD4+ or CD8+ T cells sorted from blood, collected in a trial of the OX40 agonist ivuxolimab. Every receptor here comes from an adult with an advanced solid tumor such as melanoma, head and neck, liver or kidney cancer. Both conserved end residues are part of each CDR3. Each record gives: V gene, D gene, J gene, clone size, CDR3 DNA, CDR3 protein. D genes are given only for firm matches. Clone size, where shown, is once, few, many, or a class for clones that have expanded.

>TRBV10-3|TRBD1|TRBJ2-7|.
TGTGCCATCAGTAGAACCGGGACAGGGGGTAGGAACTACGAGCAGTACTTC
CAISRTGTGGRNYEQYF
>TRBV11-2|TRBD1|TRBJ1-5|.
TGTGCCAGCAGCAAGGGGGCGAGGCAGCCCCAGCATTTT
CASSKGARQPQHF
>TRBV7-2|.|TRBJ1-3|.
TGTGCCAGCAGCTTACTGGGGCCCGGGTATCGCTCTGGAAACACCATATATTTT
CASSLLGPGYRSGNTIYF
>TRBV11-2|.|TRBJ2-7|.
TGTGCCAGCAGCCCTCTAAATCCCTCCTCGGCCTACGAGCAGTACTTC
CASSPLNPSSAYEQYF
>TRBV4-2|TRBD2|TRBJ2-1|once
TGTGCCAGCAGCCAAGAGGTCGAGGCTAGCGGGGGCAATGAGCAGTTCTTC
CASSQEVEASGGNEQFF
>TRBV27|.|TRBJ2-7|.
TGTGCCAGCAGTTTAAACTCGGTCGGGCAGGGTTCCCTTTCCTACGAGCAGTACTTC
CASSLNSVGQGSLSYEQYF
>TRBV6-5|TRBD2|TRBJ2-5|.
TGTGCCAGCAGTTTTCCGACTAGCGGGAGATCAGAGACCCAGTACTTC
CASSFPTSGRSETQYF
>TRBV27|.|TRBJ2-1|.
TGTGCCAGCAGTCATGGACAGATTAGGCAGTTCTTC
CASSHGQIRQFF
>TRBV7-9|.|TRBJ2-7|.
TGTGCCAGCAGCCCGGACAGTCGGGACTACGAGCAGTACTTC
CASSPDSRDYEQYF
>TRBV7-6|.|TRBJ2-5|.
TGTGCCAGCAGCGAAGGGGGGGGGATGGAGACCCAGTACTTC
CASSEGGGMETQYF
>TRBV2|TRBD1|TRBJ1-5|.
TGTGCCAGCGCGTCGGACAGGAGCTATCAGCCCCAGCATTTT
CASASDRSYQPQHF
>TRBV6-5|TRBD1|TRBJ2-7|.
TGTGCCAGCAGTAGGAGACAGGGCCCCTACGAGCAGTACTTC
CASSRRQGPYEQYF
>TRBV18|.|TRBJ1-4|.
TGTGCCAGCTCACCTACAGGGACTAATGAAAAACTGTTTTTT
CASSPTGTNEKLFF
>TRBV2|TRBD2|TRBJ2-2|.
TGTGCCAGCAGTGCTCGGGCGGGAGACACCGGGGAGCTGTTTTTT
CASSARAGDTGELFF
>TRBV27|TRBD2|TRBJ2-1|few
TGTGCCAGCAGTTCATGGGACTACATTAAGCACAATGAGCAGTTCTTC
CASSSWDYIKHNEQFF
>TRBV5-4|.|TRBJ2-7|.
TGTGCCAGCAGCTTGGATTTTGGCGGAACCTACGAGCAGTACTTC
CASSLDFGGTYEQYF
>TRBV7-6|TRBD1|TRBJ2-2|once
TGTGCCAGCAGCTTAAGAGGGGACAGCACCTACTCTTCGAACACCGGGGAGCTGTTTTTT
CASSLRGDSTYSSNTGELFF
>TRBV2|TRBD2|TRBJ2-2|once
TGTGCCAGCAGTGCTCGACTAGCGGGGAACACCGGGGAGCTGTTTTTT
CASSARLAGNTGELFF
>TRBV27|TRBD1|TRBJ1-2|.
TGTGCCAGCAGTTGGGGACAGGGACAGGGTGGCTACACCTTC
CASSWGQGQGGYTF
>TRBV14|.|TRBJ2-3|.
TGTGCCAGCAGCCAAGATTGGGCTAGTATAGGGCAGTATTTT
CASSQDWASIGQYF
>TRBV9|.|TRBJ2-3|.
TGTGCCAGCAGCCCCCTGGAGGCCGATACGCAGTATTTT
CASSPLEADTQYF
>TRBV4-1|TRBD1|TRBJ2-3|.
TGCGCCAGCAGCCAAAAAGGGACAGGGAGAGAAGATACGCAGTATTTT
CASSQKGTGREDTQYF
>TRBV4-1|.|TRBJ2-7|.
TGCGCCAGCAGCCAGGACCAGGGTTACGAGCAGTACTTC
CASSQDQGYEQYF
>TRBV7-7|.|TRBJ2-2|.
TGTGCTAGCAGCTTAGGGCGCACCGGGGAGCTGTTTTTT
CASSLGRTGELFF
>TRBV11-3|TRBD1|TRBJ1-1|.
TGTGCCAGCAGCTCAGGGGGGAACACTGAAGCTTTCTTT
CASSSGGNTEAFF
>TRBV4-2|.|TRBJ2-3|.
TGTGCCAGCAGCCAAGCGGGAGGCACAGATACGCAGTATTTT
CASSQAGGTDTQYF
>TRBV5-1|.|TRBJ1-2|.
TGCGCCAGCAGCGGGGGAGCCGGAGCTAACTATGGCTACACCTTC
CASSGGAGANYGYTF
>TRBV6-1|TRBD1|TRBJ1-1|.
TGTGCCAGCACTCCCCAGGGGGGCACTGAAGCTTTCTTT
CASTPQGGTEAFF
>TRBV9|.|TRBJ2-2|.
TGTGCCAGCAGCCGAGACAGCGCGCTGAACACCGGGGAGCTGTTTTTT
CASSRDSALNTGELFF
>TRBV30|TRBD2|TRBJ2-7|.
TGTGCCCGGACTAGCGGGGATGGCTACGAGCAGTACTTC
CARTSGDGYEQYF
>TRBV7-7|.|TRBJ2-5|.
TGTGCCAGCAGCTTAGTCGGGGAGCGCCAAGAGACCCAGTACTTC
CASSLVGERQETQYF
>TRBV7-9|.|TRBJ1-1|once
TGTGCCAGCAGCTTTCCGGGAGACTTGAACACTGAAGCTTTCTTT
CASSFPGDLNTEAFF
>TRBV6-6|TRBD1|TRBJ2-6|once
TGTGCCAGTATTGACAGGGCCCACTCTGGGGCCAACGTCCTGACTTTC
CASIDRAHSGANVLTF
>TRBV7-2|.|TRBJ2-1|.
TGTGCCAGCAGCCCGGGCCCCCGGAGCAATGAGCAGTTCTTC
CASSPGPRSNEQFF
>TRBV7-3|.|TRBJ2-2|.
TGTGCCAGCAGCTTGGCCACCGGGGAGCTGTTTTTT
CASSLATGELFF
>TRBV7-9|.|TRBJ2-2|.
TGTGCCAGCAGCTTAGAAGTGAACACCGGGGAGCTGTTTTTT
CASSLEVNTGELFF
>TRBV7-8|.|TRBJ1-6|.
TGTGCCAGCAGCTTAGGGTGGGGGAATTCACCCCTCCACTTT
CASSLGWGNSPLHF
>TRBV5-4|TRBD2|TRBJ2-7|.
TGTGCCAGCAGCTTGGGAGGGGAACTAGCGAAGGAGCAGTACTTC
CASSLGGELAKEQYF
>TRBV15|TRBD1|TRBJ2-5|.
TGTGCCACCAGCAGAGATCAGGGGACAGTGTACTTC
CATSRDQGTVYF
>TRBV14|TRBD1|TRBJ2-3|.
TGTGCCAGCAGCCCCCTTAGAGGGGACAGGGGGCGGACAGATACGCAGTATTTT
CASSPLRGDRGRTDTQYF
>TRBV19|TRBD1|TRBJ2-7|.
TGTGCCAGTAGTAACCTCCGGGCGGCAGGGGGCTACGAGCAGTACTTC
CASSNLRAAGGYEQYF
>TRBV28|TRBD1|TRBJ1-2|.
TGTGCCAGCAGTTCCCCCGGGACAGGGTGGGGTGGCTACACCTTC
CASSSPGTGWGGYTF
>TRBV5-1|.|TRBJ1-4|.
TGCGCCAGCAGCCCTGGCGGCGGCATAGCGGGAGAAAAACTGTTTTTT
CASSPGGGIAGEKLFF
>TRBV2|.|TRBJ2-3|.
TGTGCCAGCAGTGACCAGGCTGGTACGCAGTATTTT
CASSDQAGTQYF
>TRBV10-3|TRBD1|TRBJ2-5|.
TGTGCCATCAGTGAAGGGGACAGTGGAGAGACCCAGTACTTC
CAISEGDSGETQYF
>TRBV30|TRBD1|TRBJ2-5|.
TGTGCCTGGAGTGTACTAAGGACAGGGTACCAAGAGACCCAGTACTTC
CAWSVLRTGYQETQYF
>TRBV5-5|TRBD1|TRBJ1-2|.
TGTGCCAGCAGCTTCACGGGGATCGATACAGGGGGCGGCTACACCTTC
CASSFTGIDTGGGYTF
>TRBV10-1|.|TRBJ1-3|.
TGCGCCACCACGGGATCCTCTGGAAACACCATATATTTT
CATTGSSGNTIYF
>TRBV27|.|TRBJ2-1|.
TGTGCCAGCAGTTCCGAGGGAGCGGGTTTCAATGAGCAGTTCTTC
CASSSEGAGFNEQFF
>TRBV2|.|TRBJ2-7|.
TGTGCCAGCAGTGGGGGCATCCTCGGGGAGCAGTACTTC
CASSGGILGEQYF
>TRBV6-6|TRBD1|TRBJ2-7|.
TGTGCCAGCAGACCGACAGGGGGGGCCTACGAGCAGTACTTC
CASRPTGGAYEQYF
>TRBV30|TRBD1|TRBJ1-6|.
TGTGCCTGGAGTGATACCCAGGGGGCCCTCCACTTT
CAWSDTQGALHF